This T cell receptor beta chain was obtained from a study of blood T cells in healthy people across ages. It was with a sample-barcoded 5' primer and a J-beta primer mix that a second PCR of about 6 to 12 cycles was run. TCRdb independently ran MiXCR on the 5' RACE reads; one entry per CDR3 protein. The sample includes 380,000 or so distinct CDR3 sequences, over 45% seen only once; the top ten take 51%. The sequenced material came from blood. The receptor's source is a man in his sixties in good health.

The CDR3 protein is CSAPSQGRAYNEQFF. The CDR3 DNA sequence: TGCAGTGCCCCTTCCCAGGGGAGAGCCTACAATGAGCAGTTCTTC. The chain links TRBV20-1 to TRBJ2-1, with a possible D match to TRBD1 (6 bases). In germline, CDR1 is DFQATT, CDR2 SNEGSKA (reference sequence). This CDR3 region has 15 residues. V lost 6 bases and J lost 2, with 17 bases in between.